This TCR beta chain was sequenced in a study of T cells in Graves' hyperthyroidism and ophthalmopathy. Trimming took off 7 bases at V and 2 bases at J, with 14 bases between the two ends. The CDR3 loop spans 14 amino acids. Amplified regions were TCR beta CDR3 sequences from RNA transcripts. RT-PCR in the first round (using the HTBI primer set) targeted the TCR CDR3. TCRdb re-called the multiplex PCR reads through MiXCR, storing one row per CDR3 protein. The table has roughly 800,000 distinct CDR3 sequences, 38% seen once. This clonotype came up many times. The gene calls are TRBV12-3 or TRBV12-4 and TRBJ1-2; possibly TRBD1 for D (6 bases). This clonotype was sampled from a man aged 18 to 30 with Graves' hyperthyroidism. The material sequenced was blood. This CDR3 is CASTSDSINYGYTF. CDR3 nucleotides: TGTGCCAGCACTTCGGACAGCATAAACTATGGCTACACCTTC.